This note documents a single T cell receptor (beta chain) sequence. The antigen is not known. The junction and the germline gene differ at one end; a read error may be behind it. Every patient relapsed after autologous stem cell transplantation, and brentuximab vedotin exposure varied. Complete response, partial response or progressive disease were the best responses. The data were taken from a study of PD-1 blockade in classical Hodgkin lymphoma. Clones were sequenced by immunoSEQ multiplex PCR, and TCRdb holds only the in-frame ones, with some missing. The sample records 25,000 to 30,000 clones, 78% being singletons. The CDR3 loop spans 18 amino acids. Germline V CDR1 and CDR2: SSHAT, FNYEAQ (reference sequence). Notes on the study in general: The drivers behind the repertoire differences, possibly disease activity or prior therapy, remain undefined.

V and J are TRBV7-7 and TRBJ1-1; weak D call: TRBD1 (6 bases). The sequence came from a human donor with classical Hodgkin lymphoma. The sequencing here drew on peripheral blood mononuclear cells (PBMCs), taken before the second cycle of nivolumab. Here the CDR3 DNA reads TGTGCTAGCAGCTCCCGAGGGGGGGCGAAGAGAGGGGAAAGTGAAGCTTTCTTT. Translated, it gives CASSSRGGAKRGESEAFF. The whole variable domain, filled in from reference TRBV7-7 and TRBJ1-1, reads GAGVSQSPRYKVTKRGQDVTLRCDPISSHATLYWYQQALGQGPEFLTYFNYEAQPDKSGLPSDRFSAERPEGSISTLTIQRTEQRDSAMYRCASSSRGGAKRGESEAFFGQGTRLTVV.